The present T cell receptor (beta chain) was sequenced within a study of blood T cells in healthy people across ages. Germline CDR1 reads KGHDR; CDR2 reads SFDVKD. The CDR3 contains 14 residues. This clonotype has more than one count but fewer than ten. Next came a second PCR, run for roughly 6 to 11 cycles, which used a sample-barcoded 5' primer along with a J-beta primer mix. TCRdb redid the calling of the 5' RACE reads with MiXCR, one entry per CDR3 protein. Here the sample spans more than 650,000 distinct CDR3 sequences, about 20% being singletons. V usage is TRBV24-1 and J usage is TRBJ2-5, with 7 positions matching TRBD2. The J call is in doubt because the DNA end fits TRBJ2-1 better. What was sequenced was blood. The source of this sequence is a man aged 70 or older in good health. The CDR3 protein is CATRGGEIGNEQFF. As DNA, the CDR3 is TGTGCCACCAGGGGGGGGGAGATTGGAAATGAGCAGTTCTTC.